These 9 T cell receptor beta chains came from one sample sequenced in a study of T cell repertoires in cytomegalovirus infection. TCRdb ran MiXCR on the reads and lists one entry per CDR3 protein. In the table there are 200,000 to 300,000 distinct CDR3 sequences, around 9% of which are singletons. Sequences were obtained from PBMCs. These receptors were collected from a human donor in good health (CMV status not recorded). Some clones in this sample may be carry-over from other donors' samples.

This clonotype has more than one count but fewer than ten. The chain links TRBV15 to TRBJ1-2, with D possibly TRBD1 on 5 matching bases. The V gene's germline CDR1 is LNHNV and CDR2 YYDKDF (reference sequence). CDR3 size: 14 residues. The V end was cut by 1 base, the J end by 8 bases, with 14 bases between. The CDR3 nucleotides are TGTGCCACCAGCAGAGGGGAAGGGGCAGGGGGCTACACCTTC. This sequence encodes CATSRGEGAGGYTF. The variable domain in full, with the rest retrieved from reference TRBV15 and TRBJ1-2, is DAMVIQNPRYQVTQFGKPVTLSCSQTLNHNVMYWYQQKSSQAPKLLFHYYDKDFNNEADTPDNFQSRRPNTSFCFLDIRSPGLGDTAMYLCATSRGEGAGGYTFGSGTRLTVV.

This clonotype has at least ten counts. This chain links TRBV11-2 with TRBJ2-3, with D maybe TRBD2 (6 bases). The V end lost 2 bases, the J end lost 0 bases, and 12 bases lay between the germline ends. This CDR3 contains 16 residues. Germline CDR1 is SGHAT and CDR2 is FQNNGV. The CDR3 here is CASSLRESGSTDTQYF. The CDR3 DNA reads TGTGCCAGCAGCTTACGGGAAAGCGGGAGCACAGATACGCAGTATTTT. Full variable domain (rest looked up from reference TRBV11-2 and TRBJ2-3): EAGVAQSPRYKIIEKRQSVAFWCNPISGHATLYWYQQILGQGPKLLIQFQNNGVVDDSQLPKDRFSAERLKGVDSTLKIQPAKLEDSAVYLCASSLRESGSTDTQYFGPGTRLTVL.

This clonotype was seen ten or more times. This rearrangement joins TRBV7-2 to TRBJ2-7; no clear D gene. Germline V gives CDR1 SGHTA, CDR2 FQGNSA. The CDR3 contains 13 residues. V lost 5 bases and J lost 2, with 10 bases in between. CDR3 region: CASSPPRTYEQYF. DNA of the CDR3: TGTGCCAGCAGCCCCCCCCGAACCTACGAGCAGTACTTC.

The chain joins TRBV30 to TRBJ1-1; 8 nucleotides line up with TRBD1. The CDR3 has 15 residues. The germline V gene encodes CDR1 GTSNPN and CDR2 SVGIG (reference sequence). Trimming at V came to 0 bases and at J to 5 bases, leaving 8 bases not matched to a gene. In nucleotides, the CDR3 is TGTGCCTGGAGTGTCTCGAGAACAGGGGGAACTGAAGCTTTCTTT. The encoded protein is CAWSVSRTGGTEAFF.

This clonotype was observed a handful of times. J is TRBJ1-1 and V is TRBV15, with 7 bases fitting TRBD1. The CDR3 runs 14 residues. With 2 bases clipped from V and 3 bases from J, the junction kept 3 bases outside the gene matches. Germline values: CDR1 LNHNV, CDR2 YYDKDF (reference sequence). CDR3 sequence: CATSRQGGHTEAFF. The CDR3 coding sequence is TGTGCCACCAGCAGACAGGGGGGGCACACTGAAGCTTTCTTT.

This clonotype showed up many times. The genes are TRBV7-2 and TRBJ2-5; 11 nucleotides line up with TRBD2. This CDR3 comprises 17 residues. J gave up 5 bases and V 7 bases, and 15 bases lay outside the gene matches. Germline CDR1 and CDR2: SGHTA and FQGNSA. CDR3 sequence (DNA): TGTGCCAGCACCACTCCACGGGGTAGCGGGGGGGAGGAGACCCAGTACTTC. It codes for CASTTPRGSGGEETQYF.

Many counts were recorded for this clonotype. The chain uses TRBV6-6 and TRBJ2-7; D call uncertain. V lost 2 bases, J lost 0 bases, and 11 bases lay in between. Germline V lookup: CDR1 MNHNY, CDR2 SVGAGI (reference sequence). The CDR3 extends over 15 amino acids. The CDR3 DNA reads TGTGCCAGCAGTTACCAAGGGCCGAGCTCCTACGAGCAGTACTTC. Encoded protein: CASSYQGPSSYEQYF.

This clonotype was recorded at least ten times. V usage is TRBV6-2 or TRBV6-3 and J usage is TRBJ1-1, with 9 bases lining up with TRBD1. The CDR3 spans 14 residues. Germline lookup yields CDR1 MNHEY and CDR2 SVGEGT. The ends lost 6 bases at V and 4 bases at J; junction bases unmatched: 6. The chain's CDR3 is CASRGTGGGTEAFF. Here the CDR3 DNA reads TGTGCCAGCAGAGGAACAGGGGGCGGCACTGAAGCTTTCTTT.

V gene TRBV7-2 combines with J gene TRBJ1-2; D is unclear. In germline, CDR1 is SGHTA, CDR2 FQGNSA. The CDR3 loop spans 14 amino acids. V lost 1 base, J lost 2 bases, and 8 bases lay in between. The CDR3 protein is CASSLGGRNYGYTF. The DNA of the CDR3 is TGTGCCAGCAGCTTAGGTGGACGGAACTATGGCTACACCTTC.